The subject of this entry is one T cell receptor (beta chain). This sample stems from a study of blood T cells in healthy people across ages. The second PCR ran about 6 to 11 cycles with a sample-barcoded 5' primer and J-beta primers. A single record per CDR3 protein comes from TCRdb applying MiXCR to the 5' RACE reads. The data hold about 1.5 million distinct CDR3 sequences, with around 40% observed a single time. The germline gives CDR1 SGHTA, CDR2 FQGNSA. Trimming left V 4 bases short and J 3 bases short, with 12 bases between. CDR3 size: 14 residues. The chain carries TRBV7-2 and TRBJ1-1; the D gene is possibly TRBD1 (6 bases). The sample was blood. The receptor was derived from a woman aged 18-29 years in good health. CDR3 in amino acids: CASSSYDRYTEAFF. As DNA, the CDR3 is TGTGCCAGCAGCTCCTATGACAGGTACACTGAAGCTTTCTTT.